Sequencing of this T cell receptor beta chain was carried out in a study of blood T cells in healthy people across ages. Points from the study as a whole: Older age coincided with a roughly linear decline in TCR beta diversity per million T cells.

Losses at the gene ends were 0 bases for V and 4 bases for J; bases not matched to a gene: 14. Per the germline V gene, CDR1 is DFQATT and CDR2 is SNEGSKA (reference sequence). This CDR3 has 17 amino acids. Donors gave 8.5 to 10 milliliters of peripheral blood apiece. A second PCR of 7 to 11 cycles used a sample-barcoded 5' primer and a J-beta primer mix. Individual samples furnished no less than 2.5 million CDR3-containing paired-end reads apiece. TCRdb passed the 5' RACE reads through MiXCR, listing each CDR3 protein once. Of fewer than 750,000 distinct CDR3 sequences in the sample, around 48% were seen once. Worth noting for this clonotype: The antigen is not known.

The sequenced sample was blood. The chain couples TRBV20-1 to TRBJ1-2; TRBD1 agrees at 7 bases. The TCR was taken from an elderly man in good health. This chain's CDR3 is CSARDQLDREGSYGYTF. The CDR3 DNA is TGCAGTGCTAGAGATCAATTAGACAGGGAAGGAAGCTATGGCTACACCTTC.